These 7 T cell receptor beta chains came from one sample sequenced in a study of shared clonotypes between healthy human individuals. Produced via immunoSEQ multiplex PCR; TCRdb's table is partial and in-frame only. The table has 2 million to 3 million clones, more than 90% seen once; the top ten hold 0.11% to 0.15%. The sequenced sample was naive CD4+ T cells sorted from blood. The subset: CD45RA+ positively selected. These receptors were collected from a man aged 18-30 years in good health.

This chain links TRBV18 with TRBJ2-2; D gene unclear. This CDR3 has 12 residues. The ends were cut back, 4 bases at V and 3 bases at J, with 3 bases in the middle. Germline CDR1 and CDR2: KGHSH and LQKENI. The CDR3 DNA reads as TGTGCCAGCTCACAGGACACCGGGGAGCTGTTTTTT. This gives the protein CASSQDTGELFF.

The genes are TRBV6-5 and TRBJ2-7; D is possibly TRBD1 (6 bases). V shed 5 bases and J shed 3 bases, with 11 bases lying between them. Germline V lookup: CDR1 MNHEY, CDR2 SVGAGI. The CDR3 has 13 amino acids. CDR3 amino acids: CASSHRQDYEQYF. The CDR3 bases are TGTGCCAGCAGTCATAGACAGGACTACGAGCAGTACTTC.

The J gene is TRBJ2-7, the V gene TRBV6-1, with D uncertain. This CDR3 region has 15 residues. Trimming left V 4 bases short and J 2 bases short, with 15 bases between. Per the germline V gene, CDR1 is MNHNS and CDR2 is SASEGT. The CDR3 DNA reads as TGTGCCAGCAGTGGTGACCCTTCACCCCCCTACGAGCAGTACTTC. Protein: CASSGDPSPPYEQYF.

The V and J genes are TRBV6-5 and TRBJ2-7; D is perhaps TRBD2 (5 bases). Germline loops: CDR1 MNHEY, CDR2 SVGAGI. Trimming stripped 6 bases from V and 4 bases from J, with 16 bases between. The CDR3 has 14 amino acids. DNA for the CDR3: TGTGCCAGCAGAAGTACCGGGAATGGGTACGAGCAGTACTTC. The encoded protein is CASRSTGNGYEQYF.

The V gene is TRBV11-2, the J gene TRBJ1-3, with D uncertain. Germline CDR1 is SGHAT and CDR2 is FQNNGV. V was shortened by 2 bases and J by 1 base, with 15 bases between the two germline ends. The CDR3 totals 17 residues. The CDR3 bases are TGTGCCAGCAGCTTAAAGGAGACCGTCATGTCTGGAAACACCATATATTTT. Translating it yields CASSLKETVMSGNTIYF.

The chain joins TRBV25-1 to TRBJ2-7; TRBD1 matches 10 bases. With 7 bases clipped from V and 7 bases from J, the junction kept 10 bases outside the gene matches. This CDR3 contains 14 residues. Germline V CDR1 and CDR2: MGHDK, SYGVNS. CDR3 region: CASTSGQGMGEQYF. CDR3 DNA sequence: TGTGCCAGCACCTCGGGACAGGGGATGGGAGAGCAGTACTTC.

CDR3 bases: TGTGCCAGTAGTCGTGGGCAGGCCCCCACCTACGAGCAGTACTTC. Protein product: CASSRGQAPTYEQYF. V gene TRBV19 combines with J gene TRBJ2-7; D is unresolved. Per the germline V gene, CDR1 is LNHDA and CDR2 is SQIVND (reference sequence). The CDR3 consists of 15 residues. Trimming pared 5 bases from V and 2 bases from J, leaving 16 bases between. The full variable domain, completed using reference TRBV19 and TRBJ2-7, is DGGITQSPKYLFRKEGQNVTLSCEQNLNHDAMYWYRQDPGQGLRLIYYSQIVNDFQKGDIAEGYSVSREKKESFPLTVTSAQKNPTAFYLCASSRGQAPTYEQYFGPGTRLTVT.